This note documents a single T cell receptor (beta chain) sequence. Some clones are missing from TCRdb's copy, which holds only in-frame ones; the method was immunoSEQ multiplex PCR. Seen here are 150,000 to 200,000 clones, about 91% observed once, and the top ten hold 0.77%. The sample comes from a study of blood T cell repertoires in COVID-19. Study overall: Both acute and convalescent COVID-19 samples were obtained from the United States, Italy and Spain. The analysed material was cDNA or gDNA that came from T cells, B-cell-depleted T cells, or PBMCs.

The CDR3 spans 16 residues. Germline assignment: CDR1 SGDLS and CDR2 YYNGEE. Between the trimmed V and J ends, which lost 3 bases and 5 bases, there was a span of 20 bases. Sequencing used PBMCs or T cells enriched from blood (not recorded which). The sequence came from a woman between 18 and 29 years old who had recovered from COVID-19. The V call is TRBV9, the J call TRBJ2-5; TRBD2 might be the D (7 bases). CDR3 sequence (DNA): TGTGCCAGCAGCGAGGGGGGGCGGGGGACTTGTGAGACCCAGTACTTC. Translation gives CASSEGGRGTCETQYF. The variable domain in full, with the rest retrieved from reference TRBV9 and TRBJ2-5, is DSGVTQTPKHLITATGQRVTLRCSPRSGDLSVYWYQQSLDQGLQFLIQYYNGEERAKGNILERFSAQQFPDLHSELNLSSLELGDSALYFCASSEGGRGTCETQYFGPGTRLLVL.